Listed below are T cell receptor beta chains from one sample, sequenced in a study of T cell repertoires in cytomegalovirus infection. No antigen is known for these receptors. TCRdb reprocessed the reads via MiXCR and lists one record per CDR3 protein. The sample has about 270,000 distinct CDR3 sequences, under 25% seen once. This sample comprised cultured PBMCs, obtained from culture after CMV antigen stimulation. These receptors originate from a human donor in good health (CMV status not recorded). Some clones in this sample may be carry-over from other donors' samples. Each CDR3 is given with its conserved first and last residue. Each record gives: J gene, V gene, D gene, clone size, CDR3 DNA, CDR3 protein. D genes are given only for firm matches. Clone size appears in some rows only: once, few, many, or a class for an expanded clone.

TRBJ1-1 | TRBV19 | - | once | TGTGCCAGTAGTACCATGGCAGCGATGAACACTGAAGCTTTCTTT | CASSTMAAMNTEAFF
TRBJ2-5 | TRBV7-6 | TRBD1 | many | TGTGCCAGCAGCTTAAGAAGGCCCGGACAGGGGGCCGGGAAGACCCAGTACTTC | CASSLRRPGQGAGKTQYF
TRBJ1-1 | TRBV7-9 | - | many | TGTGCCAGCAGCCCGATTATGAGCCAGGGTTACACTGAAGCTTTCTTT | CASSPIMSQGYTEAFF
TRBJ2-1 | TRBV7-9 | TRBD2 | - | TGTGCCAGCAGCTCAATAGCGGGAGGAAAGAATGAGCAGTTCTTC | CASSSIAGGKNEQFF
TRBJ1-1 | TRBV4-2 | - | - | TGTGCCAGCAGCCAGGGAGGGACCGCAGCGACTGAAGCTTTCTTT | CASSQGGTAATEAFF
TRBJ2-2 | TRBV7-2 | - | many | TGTGCCAGCAGCCCGAGGCAGGGCTCCGGGGAGCTGTTTTTT | CASSPRQGSGELFF
TRBJ2-7 | TRBV10-3 | - | few | TGTGCCATTGGGCAACTCGGCGAGCAGTACTTC | CAIGQLGEQYF
TRBJ1-4 | TRBV7-9 | - | many | TGTGCCAGCAGCTTCGGGAGTGAAAAACTGTTTTTT | CASSFGSEKLFF
TRBJ2-1 | TRBV7-8 | - | many | TGTGCCAGCAGCCACGGGACCAACCCATACAATGAGCAGTTCTTC | CASSHGTNPYNEQFF
TRBJ2-1 | TRBV5-6 | TRBD1 | - | TGTGCCAGCAGCAGAGTACAGGGGAATGAGCAGTTCTTC | CASSRVQGNEQFF
TRBJ2-1 | TRBV12-3/TRBV12-4 | - | once | TGTGCCAGCAGCCCGCAGAGTTGGGATGAGCAGTTCTTC | CASSPQSWDEQFF
TRBJ2-5 | TRBV7-8 | TRBD2 | - | TGTGCCAGCAGCTTAGCGACGGCGGGAGGCCCGGGGACCCAGTACTTC | CASSLATAGGPGTQYF
TRBJ2-5 | TRBV14 | TRBD2 | - | TGTGCCAGCAGCTTGCGGGAGGGCCGGGAGACCCAGTACTTC | CASSLREGRETQYF
TRBJ2-3 | TRBV4-1 | TRBD2 | - | TGCGCCAGCAGCCAAGACGGAGCGGGAGGGGGCACAGATACGCAGTATTTT | CASSQDGAGGGTDTQYF
TRBJ2-3 | TRBV20-1 | - | - | TGCAGTGCTAGGGGGGAGGACTTTTGGACAGATACGCAGTATTTT | CSARGEDFWTDTQYF
TRBJ2-1 | TRBV6-2/TRBV6-3 | TRBD2 | - | TGTGCCAGCGGAAAAGCTAGCGGGAGGGCCTACAATGAGCAGTTCTTC | CASGKASGRAYNEQFF
TRBJ2-5 | TRBV7-2 | - | many | TGTGCCAGCAGCCCCCCCCGGGGCAGTACTAAGATTTGGTACTTC | CASSPPRGSTKIWYF
TRBJ2-4 | TRBV7-9 | TRBD2 | few | TGTGCCAGCAGCTTAGAGGGACTAGCATCCAAAAACATTCAGTACTTC | CASSLEGLASKNIQYF
TRBJ1-1 | TRBV12-5 | - | - | TGTGCTAGTGGTTTGGAGTGGGGGAACACTGAAGCTTTCTTT | CASGLEWGNTEAFF
TRBJ2-2 | TRBV6-1 | - | many | TGTGCCACCCATATTTTCGCGAACACCGGGGAGCTGTTTTTT | CATHIFANTGELFF
TRBJ2-1 | TRBV6-2/TRBV6-3 | - | few | TGTGCCAGCAGCTCCGGACGGGACAATGAGCAGTTCTTC | CASSSGRDNEQFF
TRBJ2-1 | TRBV7-3 | - | many | TGTGCCAGCAGCCCCACGTCCCGCTCCTACAATGAGCAGTTCTTC | CASSPTSRSYNEQFF
TRBJ2-7 | TRBV20-1 | - | - | TGCAGTGCTAGAGGCGGGTTCTCCTACGAGCAGTACTTC | CSARGGFSYEQYF
TRBJ1-2 | TRBV12-3/TRBV12-4 | TRBD1 | few | TGTGCCAGCACTCCAACAGGGGCGGTCTATGGCTACACCTTC | CASTPTGAVYGYTF
TRBJ2-7 | TRBV28 | TRBD1 | few | TGTGCCAGCAGTCGCCGGGACAGGGCACCCTACGAGCAGTACTTC | CASSRRDRAPYEQYF
TRBJ2-7 | TRBV4-1 | TRBD1 | few | TGCGCCAGCAGCCAAGGGACAGGCCCCTACGAGCAGTACTTC | CASSQGTGPYEQYF
TRBJ1-2 | TRBV4-3 | - | few | TGCGCCAGCAGCCAAGATTTTAGGACAGCGCGTGGCTACACCTTC | CASSQDFRTARGYTF
TRBJ2-7 | TRBV6-5 | - | - | TGTGCCAGCAGTACCCTTGGGGGAAACCCCCACGAGCAGTACTTC | CASSTLGGNPHEQYF
TRBJ1-3 | TRBV6-1 | - | many | TGTGCCAGCAGTGAAGGCCCTGTAAATTTCGGAAACACCATATATTTT | CASSEGPVNFGNTIYF
TRBJ1-1 | TRBV19 | TRBD1 | few | TGTGCCAGTAGACCCAAGACAGGGTCTGGCACTGAAGCTTTCTTT | CASRPKTGSGTEAFF
TRBJ2-1 | TRBV11-3 | - | many | TGTGCCAGCAGCTTAGCGGACAGTTACAATGAGCAGTTCTTC | CASSLADSYNEQFF
TRBJ1-3 | TRBV7-8 | - | - | TGTGCCAGCAGCTTAGAGAGACTGACCTCTGGAAACACCATATATTTT | CASSLERLTSGNTIYF
TRBJ2-1 | TRBV7-8 | - | - | TGTGCCAGCAGCTTTAGAGGAGAGTCCTACAATGAGCAGTTCTTC | CASSFRGESYNEQFF
TRBJ2-2 | TRBV11-2 | - | - | TGTGCCAGCAGCTTTAAGGGGGCCGGGGAGCTGTTTTTT | CASSFKGAGELFF
TRBJ2-3 | TRBV7-3 | - | many | TGTGCCAGCAGCTCCCCCCCCGGCAAAGCAGACCCAGATACGCAGTATTTT | CASSSPPGKADPDTQYF
TRBJ2-7 | TRBV7-2 | TRBD2 | many | TGTGCCAGCAGCCGGGGGGGGAATAAAGCCTACGAGCAGTACTTC | CASSRGGNKAYEQYF
TRBJ2-1 | TRBV6-1 | TRBD2 | many | TGTGCCAGCAGTTCAACCGGGGGGAATGAGCAGTTCTTC | CASSSTGGNEQFF
TRBJ1-1 | TRBV13 | - | - | TGTGCCAGCAGCTTAGCTACGGGACTGAAGAACACTGAAGCTTTCTTT | CASSLATGLKNTEAFF
TRBJ2-3 | TRBV24-1 | TRBD1 | few | TGTGCCACCAGTGATTCCAGACAGGGACCAGATACGCAGTATTTT | CATSDSRQGPDTQYF
TRBJ2-5 | TRBV7-2 | TRBD2 | - | TGTGCCAGCAGCCCGTCATCAGCGGGAGGGCCAGAGACCCAGTACTTC | CASSPSSAGGPETQYF
TRBJ1-3 | TRBV7-8 | - | - | TGTGCCAGCAGCTTCCGGGATCAGCTCTCTGGAAACACCATATATTTT | CASSFRDQLSGNTIYF
TRBJ1-6 | TRBV7-2 | - | many | TGTGCCAGCAGCTTAGAGGGGTCTGATTCACCCCTCCACTTT | CASSLEGSDSPLHF